The 32 T cell receptor beta chains in this list originate from one sample, sequenced in a study of CD8+ T cells in alopecia areata. Extraction and reverse transcription of RNA yielded cDNA as the sequencing template. Method: immunoSEQ multiplex PCR; TCRdb's copy keeps in-frame clones and lacks some. Found here are 85,000 to 110,000 clones, approximately 60% of them singletons; the top ten hold around 8.5%. Sequences were obtained from CD4+ T cells sorted from blood. The source is a human donor in good health.

V gene TRBV27 combines with J gene TRBJ1-5; D gene uncertain. This CDR3 contains 14 residues. Germline V gene data show CDR1 as MNHEY and CDR2 as SMNVEV (reference sequence). V lost 1 base and J lost 4, with 8 bases in between. The CDR3 protein is CASSLYGRNQPQHF. The CDR3 DNA reads as TGTGCCAGCAGTTTATACGGCAGGAATCAGCCCCAGCATTTT.

CDR3 protein: CAWSHPGQGVTHYGYTF. CDR3 sequence (DNA): TGTGCCTGGAGCCATCCGGGACAGGGGGTTACTCACTATGGCTACACCTTC. The V call is TRBV30, the J call TRBJ1-2; 11 nucleotides agree with TRBD1. Trimming at V came to 3 bases and at J to 3 bases, leaving 12 bases not matched to a gene. CDR3 size: 17 residues. The germline CDR1 and CDR2 sequences are GTSNPN and SVGIG (reference sequence).

The sample holds one count of this clone. This chain uses TRBV29-1 with TRBJ1-3; D call uncertain. The length of the CDR3 is 13 residues. V lost 4 bases and J 0 bases, leaving 7 bases between the germline ends. Per the germline V gene, CDR1 is SQVTM and CDR2 is ANQGSEA. CDR3 in DNA: TGCAGCGTTGTGGTGAACTCTGGAAACACCATATATTTT. This translates into CSVVVNSGNTIYF.

About this clone: Compared with germline, one end of the junction differs, possibly owing to a read error. The chain is built from TRBV30 and TRBJ1-2; D call uncertain. This CDR3 spans 12 amino acids. Germline V lookup: CDR1 GTSNPN, CDR2 SVGIG (reference sequence). The CDR3 reads CAWSPFGARPYF. Here the CDR3 DNA reads TGTGCCTGGAGTCCATTCGGAGCCCGGCCCTACTTC.

This chain joins TRBV6-5 and TRBJ2-7; weak D call: TRBD1 (5 bases). Germline CDR1 MNHEY, CDR2 SVGAGI. V lost 0 bases to trimming and J lost 1 base, with 10 bases between them. The CDR3 is 15 residues long. CDR3 loop: CASSYSLQGSYEQYF. CDR3 nucleotide sequence: TGTGCCAGCAGTTACTCGTTGCAGGGATCCTACGAGCAGTACTTC.

This clone came up many times. The chain carries TRBV29-1 and TRBJ2-2, with TRBD1 matching over 7 bases. This CDR3 spans 15 amino acids. Germline CDR1 is SQVTM and CDR2 is ANQGSEA. With 5 bases clipped from V and 3 bases from J, the junction kept 9 bases outside the gene matches. The CDR3 here is CSVSRQGLDTGELFF. The CDR3 DNA is TGCAGCGTTTCCCGACAGGGTCTTGACACCGGGGAGCTGTTTTTT.

The chain recombines TRBV30 with TRBJ2-5; TRBD2 aligns across 9 bases. The germline V gene encodes CDR1 GTSNPN and CDR2 SVGIG (reference sequence). The CDR3 runs to 14 residues. V was pared by 2 bases and J by 2 bases, with 3 bases of the junction left unmatched. Here the CDR3 DNA reads TGTGCCTGGAGTCCTGGACTAGCGCAAGAGACCCAGTACTTC. Translation gives CAWSPGLAQETQYF.

V and J are TRBV5-1 and TRBJ2-7; D remains unclear. CDR1 and CDR2 from the germline V gene are SGHRS and YFSETQ. CDR3 length: 15 amino acids. Trimming removed 2 bases from V and 6 bases from J, with 18 bases in between. In DNA form, the CDR3 reads TGCGCCAGCAGCTTTTATTCGGACCCCTCCACCGAGCAGTACTTC. It specifies CASSFYSDPSTEQYF. The full variable domain, in which reference TRBV5-1 and TRBJ2-7 provide the parts outside the CDR3, is KAGVTQTPRYLIKTRGQQVTLSCSPISGHRSVSWYQQTPGQGLQFLFEYFSETQRNKGNFPGRFSGRQFSNSRSEMNVSTLELGDSALYLCASSFYSDPSTEQYFGPGTRLTVT.

V gene TRBV2 combines with J gene TRBJ2-7; 9 nucleotides align to TRBD2. Germline CDR1 reads SNHLY; CDR2 reads FYNNEI. Unmatched junction bases numbered 14, after V lost 7 bases and J lost 4 bases. The CDR3 has 16 amino acids. The CDR3 loop reads CASMNWSSGGVYEQYF. CDR3 DNA sequence: TGTGCCAGCATGAATTGGAGTAGCGGGGGTGTTTACGAGCAGTACTTC.

This clone was recorded only once. The rearrangement uses TRBV7-9 and TRBJ2-5, with D perhaps matching TRBD2 (5 bases). Trimming took 3 bases from V and 5 from J, leaving 13 bases between them. The CDR3 is made up of 14 amino acids. CDR1 and CDR2 (germline): SEHNR, FQNEAQ (reference sequence). Here the CDR3 DNA reads TGTGCCAGCAGCTTGTACGCCGGCGGGGAGACCCAGTACTTC. Translation: CASSLYAGGETQYF.

This clone was counted once. CDR3 protein: CASSSSGGASEQFF. The CDR3 DNA sequence: TGTGCCAGCAGTTCTAGCGGGGGGGCCTCTGAGCAGTTCTTC. This rearrangement joins TRBV2 to TRBJ2-1; 12 bases map to TRBD2. V trimming: 5 bases; J trimming: 9 bases; junction bases outside the gene matches: 5. The CDR3 is 14 residues long. CDR1 and CDR2 from the germline V gene are SNHLY and FYNNEI.

The chain employs TRBV4-3 and TRBJ2-7; D is perhaps TRBD1 (6 bases). The CDR3 is 17 amino acids. Germline V gene lookup returns CDR1 LGHNA and CDR2 YSLEER. Between the trimmed V and J ends, which lost 2 bases and 0 bases, there was a span of 17 bases. The CDR3 region has the DNA TGCGCCAGCAGCCAAAGTTCGGCAGGGGTGGGCTCCTACGAGCAGTACTTC. Protein sequence: CASSQSSAGVGSYEQYF.

The chain carries TRBV28 and TRBJ2-5; D is undetermined. Germline V lookup: CDR1 MDHEN, CDR2 SYDVKM. The germline V and J ends were trimmed by 6 bases and 1 base, with 0 bases remaining between them. There are 10 residues in the CDR3. CDR3 bases: TGTGCCAGCAGCCAAGAGACCCAGTACTTC. It is translated as CASSQETQYF. The full variable domain, completed using reference TRBV28 and TRBJ2-5, is DVKVTQSSRYLVKRTGEKVFLECVQDMDHENMFWYRQDPGLGLRLIYFSYDVKMKEKGDIPEGYSVSREKKERFSLILESASTNQTSMYLCASSQETQYFGPGTRLLVL.

There are a few counts of this clone. This chain's CDR3 is CASTGQPYTEAFF. CDR3 DNA: TGCGCCAGTACGGGACAGCCATACACTGAAGCTTTCTTT. The genes are TRBV4-1 and TRBJ1-1; TRBD1 matches 7 bases. The germline V gene encodes CDR1 MGHRA and CDR2 YSYEKL. The CDR3 is made up of 13 amino acids. The trim removed 9 bases at V and 3 bases at J, leaving 7 bases unmatched.

DNA of the CDR3: TGTGCCAGCAGCCCTGAGGGGGCCTCACCCCTCCACTTT. Amino acid sequence: CASSPEGASPLHF. The chain joins TRBV7-9 to TRBJ1-6, with TRBD1 matching over 7 bases. The trim removed 5 bases at V and 10 bases at J, leaving 5 bases unmatched. CDR1 SEHNR and CDR2 FQNEAQ come from the germline V gene (reference sequence). The CDR3 spans 13 residues.

The chain recombines TRBV5-4 with TRBJ1-2, with 7 bases matching TRBD1. There are 13 residues in the CDR3. In germline, CDR1 is SGHNT, CDR2 YYREEE (reference sequence). Trimming removed 0 bases from V and 7 bases from J; junction bases left unmatched: 3. The CDR3 loop reads CASSLGQGPGYTF. The CDR3 region has the DNA TGTGCCAGCAGCTTGGGACAGGGACCTGGCTACACCTTC.

The rearrangement uses TRBV30 and TRBJ1-6, with TRBD1 matching over 7 bases. Germline V gives CDR1 GTSNPN, CDR2 SVGIG (reference sequence). The CDR3 contains 18 residues. The V segment lost 0 bases and the J segment 2 bases; nucleotides outside the gene matches: 10. Here the CDR3 DNA reads TGTGCCTGGAGTGTAGGTGGAGGGGGCCTCGCCTATAATTCACCCCTCCACTTT. Its translation is CAWSVGGGGLAYNSPLHF.

This chain uses TRBV9 with TRBJ1-2, with 9 bases aligning to TRBD1. The germline V gene has CDR1 SGDLS and CDR2 YYNGEE. The junction had 15 bases not matched to a gene; V was cut back by 4 bases and J by 5 bases. The CDR3 has 17 amino acids. The CDR3: CASSPTVDRGGIYGYTF. DNA of the CDR3: TGTGCCAGCAGCCCAACCGTGGACAGGGGTGGAATATATGGCTACACCTTC.

The gene calls are TRBV7-2 and TRBJ1-2, with TRBD1 matching over 7 bases. The CDR3 sequence is 14 residues long. Germline V CDR1 and CDR2: SGHTA, FQGNSA. J was trimmed by 5 bases and V by 5 bases; bases with no gene match: 8. The CDR3 region has the DNA TGTGCCAGCAGCCCGGTGGGACAGAAGTATGGCTACACCTTC. This sequence encodes CASSPVGQKYGYTF.

The CDR3 here is CASSTGQGQETQYF. CDR3 nucleotide sequence: TGTGCCAGCAGTACCGGACAGGGCCAAGAGACCCAGTACTTC. V is TRBV28 and J is TRBJ2-5, with TRBD1 matching over 8 bases. This CDR3 spans 14 amino acids. With 5 bases clipped from V and 1 base from J, the junction kept 3 bases outside the gene matches. From germline, CDR1 is MDHEN and CDR2 SYDVKM.

The chain couples TRBV11-2 to TRBJ2-5, with 10 bases fitting TRBD2. V was pared by 5 bases and J by 5 bases, with 11 bases of the junction left unmatched. Germline lookup yields CDR1 SGHAT and CDR2 FQNNGV. The CDR3 runs 16 residues. CDR3 residues: CASSRRERGGRETQYF. In nucleotides, the CDR3 is TGTGCCAGCAGCCGACGGGAGCGGGGGGGCCGTGAGACCCAGTACTTC.

V and J are TRBV4-2 and TRBJ1-5; the D gene is possibly TRBD1 (5 bases). V was trimmed by 1 base and J by 7 bases, leaving 14 bases between them. The germline V gene encodes CDR1 LGHNA and CDR2 YNFKEQ. This CDR3 spans 15 amino acids. DNA for the CDR3: TGTGCCAGCAGCCAAGCCTCAGGGATGCAGCAGCCCCAGCATTTT. Translating it yields CASSQASGMQQPQHF.

The chain links TRBV7-9 to TRBJ1-1, with TRBD1 as a possible D gene (5 bases). The CDR3 extends over 13 amino acids. V shed 5 bases and J shed 1 base, with 8 bases lying between them. Germline V gives CDR1 SEHNR, CDR2 FQNEAQ (reference sequence). Written as DNA, the CDR3 is TGTGCCAGCAGCCCCCAGGGGAACACTGAAGCTTTCTTT. Its protein is CASSPQGNTEAFF.

V and J are TRBV7-3 and TRBJ1-4; D unresolved. The CDR3 loop spans 16 amino acids. V was shortened by 8 bases and J by 8 bases, with 24 bases between the two germline ends. The germline V gene has CDR1 SGHTA and CDR2 FQGTGA. CDR3 region: CASSEKMGDFREKLFF. CDR3 nucleotide sequence: TGTGCCAGCTCCGAAAAAATGGGCGATTTTAGGGAAAAACTGTTTTTT.

The sample holds a few counts of this clone. The rearrangement joins TRBV10-3 to TRBJ2-5; the match to TRBD1 covers 7 bases. The V and J ends lost 2 bases and 4 bases, in that order; junction bases with no gene match: 7. CDR3 length: 15 residues. Per germline, CDR1 ENHRY and CDR2 SYGVKD. CDR3 in amino acids: CAISEQQGYGETQYF. The CDR3 region has the DNA TGTGCCATCAGTGAGCAACAGGGGTATGGAGAGACCCAGTACTTC.

The gene calls are TRBV30 and TRBJ2-7; 10 nucleotides align to TRBD1. The V gene end was trimmed by 4 bases and the J gene end by 4 bases; junction bases not matched to a gene: 10. The CDR3 has 15 residues. In germline, CDR1 is GTSNPN, CDR2 SVGIG (reference sequence). The CDR3, as DNA: TGTGCCTGGAAAACCCCCGGGACAGGGGTATACGAGCAGTACTTC. It encodes CAWKTPGTGVYEQYF.

The rearrangement joins TRBV19 to TRBJ2-1, with 9 nucleotides matching TRBD1. Losses at the gene ends were 6 bases for V and 8 bases for J; bases not matched to a gene: 11. The CDR3 is 15 residues long. CDR1 is LNHDA, CDR2 SQIVND, per germline (reference sequence). The CDR3 sequence is CASRDRDRAIDEQFF. CDR3 DNA sequence: TGTGCCAGTAGGGACCGGGACAGGGCAATCGATGAGCAGTTCTTC. Full variable domain (remainder filled in from reference TRBV19 and TRBJ2-1): DGGITQSPKYLFRKEGQNVTLSCEQNLNHDAMYWYRQDPGQGLRLIYYSQIVNDFQKGDIAEGYSVSREKKESFPLTVTSAQKNPTAFYLCASRDRDRAIDEQFFGPGTRLTVL.

This clone was recorded a few times. The chain uses TRBV28 and TRBJ1-2, with 8 bases fitting TRBD1. Unmatched junction bases numbered 17, after V lost 6 bases and J lost 8 bases. The CDR3 has 16 residues. Germline CDR1 reads MDHEN; CDR2 reads SYDVKM. CDR3 protein: CASRTRTGSFYQGYTF. The CDR3, as DNA: TGTGCCAGCAGGACCCGGACAGGGTCATTTTATCAGGGCTACACCTTC.

The J gene is TRBJ1-2, the V gene TRBV10-3; the match to TRBD1 covers 8 bases. The V and J ends lost 4 bases and 7 bases, in that order; junction bases with no gene match: 8. In germline, CDR1 is ENHRY, CDR2 SYGVKD. This CDR3 region has 14 residues. CDR3 region: CAISGRGQSAGYTF. The CDR3 region has the DNA TGTGCCATCAGTGGCAGGGGGCAGTCTGCTGGCTACACCTTC.

The gene calls are TRBV6-1 and TRBJ1-2; D is possibly TRBD1 (5 bases). The CDR3 extends over 13 amino acids. With 1 base removed from V and 4 bases from J, the gap between germline ends came to 7 bases. The germline V gene has CDR1 MNHNS and CDR2 SASEGT. The CDR3 sequence: CASSEGGPYGYTF. DNA of the CDR3: TGTGCCAGCAGTGAAGGGGGCCCCTATGGCTACACCTTC.

This sequence joins TRBV11-2 and TRBJ1-1; a possible D gene is TRBD1 (5 bases). CDR1 is SGHAT and CDR2 is FQNNGV in the germline V gene. The germline V and J ends were trimmed by 4 bases and 4 bases, with 13 bases remaining between them. CDR3 size: 14 residues. CDR3 residues: CASSSPGWGTEAFF. CDR3 bases: TGTGCCAGCAGCTCCCCAGGGTGGGGCACTGAAGCTTTCTTT.

Only a few counts were recorded for this clone. This chain links TRBV30 with TRBJ2-3, with no clear D. The CDR3 covers 11 residues. Trimming cost V 2 bases and J 4 bases, with 4 bases left between them. Germline V gene data show CDR1 as GTSNPN and CDR2 as SVGIG (reference sequence). The CDR3 DNA reads TGTGCCTGGAGTCCCGCAGATACGCAGTATTTT. Protein: CAWSPADTQYF.